These 20 T cell receptor beta chains were all obtained from the same sample, sequenced in a study of T cells in Graves' hyperthyroidism and ophthalmopathy. Regions amplified from RNA transcripts were the TCR beta CDR3 regions. The primer set for the first-round RT-PCR of the TCR CDR3 was HTBI. TCRdb reanalysed the multiplex PCR reads using MiXCR and keeps one entry per CDR3 protein. The table lists about half a million distinct CDR3 sequences, roughly 16% of them singletons, with 25% to 30% in the top ten. The sample consisted of blood. The receptors were gathered from a woman in her 30s with Graves' ophthalmopathy.

The chain couples TRBV7-2 to TRBJ2-6; D not resolved. The CDR3 length is 16 residues. Germline V gives CDR1 SGHTA, CDR2 FQGNSA. Between the trimmed V and J ends, which lost 4 bases and 1 base, there was a span of 11 bases. The CDR3 nucleotides are TGTGCCAGCAGCTCCCCACCCCGGTCTGGGGCCAACGTCCTGACTTTC. It specifies CASSSPPRSGANVLTF.

There are a few counts of this clonotype. Its ends do not fully match the called genes, so a read error is possible. The CDR3 DNA is TGTGCCAGCAGTTTATGGGTGGACGGTTCCTCCGAGCAGTACTTC. Amino acids: CASSLWVDGSSEQYF. This sequence joins TRBV28 and TRBJ2-7; D call uncertain. Germline CDR1 reads MDHEN; CDR2 reads SYDVKM. This CDR3 has 15 amino acids.

This clonotype was recorded a few times. This chain connects TRBV6-2 or TRBV6-3 to TRBJ2-7; 8 nucleotides line up with TRBD2. V lost 2 bases and J lost 7; bases outside the gene matches: 7. Germline V lookup: CDR1 MNHEY, CDR2 SVGEGT. This CDR3 comprises 14 residues. Here the CDR3 reads CASSYKGLGREQYF. CDR3 in DNA: TGTGCCAGCAGTTACAAGGGACTAGGGCGGGAGCAGTACTTC.

CDR3 DNA: TGTGCCAGCAGGGGACTAGCATTTTTTGGAGGTGAGCAGTTCTTC. This translates into CASRGLAFFGGEQFF. The chain has TRBV2 and TRBJ2-1; 9 bases match TRBD2. The CDR3 has 15 amino acids. With 6 bases clipped from V and 9 bases from J, the junction kept 12 bases outside the gene matches. CDR1 and CDR2 from the germline V gene are SNHLY and FYNNEI.

This clonotype showed up just a few times. The CDR3 nucleotides are TGTGCCAGTAGTACCCCGGGACTAGCGGGAGCGGCCGGGGAGCTGTTTTTT. Its protein is CASSTPGLAGAAGELFF. The chain links TRBV19 to TRBJ2-2; 14 bases align to TRBD2. The CDR3 runs to 17 residues. In germline, CDR1 is LNHDA, CDR2 SQIVND (reference sequence). J was trimmed by 6 bases and V by 4 bases; bases with no gene match: 7.

The table lists this clonotype with a few counts. The rearrangement uses TRBV6-2 or TRBV6-3 and TRBJ2-5, with D possibly being TRBD2 (5 bases). The CDR3 runs to 14 residues. Deletions cut 4 bases from V and 0 bases from J, with 9 bases between. Germline V CDR1 and CDR2: MNHEY, SVGEGT. The chain's CDR3 is CASSSSGNQETQYF. The CDR3 DNA reads as TGTGCCAGCAGTTCCTCGGGGAACCAAGAGACCCAGTACTTC.

This clonotype was seen a handful of times. This rearrangement joins TRBV12-5 to TRBJ1-1; the D gene is possibly TRBD1 (6 bases). Looked up from germline, CDR1 is LGHNT and CDR2 is FRNRAP. The CDR3 spans 16 residues. Trimming cost V 3 bases and J 0 bases, with 14 bases left between them. DNA for the CDR3: TGTGCTAGTGGTTTACTCTCAGGACAGTTGAACACTGAAGCTTTCTTT. The encoded protein is CASGLLSGQLNTEAFF. Looking up the rest from reference TRBV12-5 and TRBJ1-1 gives the full variable domain: DARVTQTPRHKVTEMGQEVTMRCQPILGHNTVFWYRQTMMQGLELLAYFRNRAPLDDSGMPKDRFSAEMPDATLATLKIQPSEPRDSAVYFCASGLLSGQLNTEAFFGQGTRLTVV.

The rearrangement uses TRBV20-1 and TRBJ2-1; 8 nucleotides match TRBD2. The CDR3 totals 14 residues. CDR1 and CDR2 from the germline V gene are DFQATT and SNEGSKA (reference sequence). Unmatched junction bases numbered 6, after V lost 1 base and J lost 7 bases. CDR3 protein: CSARVAGTPNEQFF. The CDR3 region has the DNA TGCAGTGCTAGAGTAGCGGGGACCCCGAATGAGCAGTTCTTC.

The genes are TRBV4-1 and TRBJ2-2, with TRBD1 matching over 10 bases. The germline V gene encodes CDR1 MGHRA and CDR2 YSYEKL. Trimming removed 4 bases from V and 9 bases from J; junction bases left unmatched: 8. The CDR3 contains 15 residues. This CDR3 is CASSLGQGVWRELFF. In nucleotides, the CDR3 is TGCGCCAGCAGCCTCGGACAGGGGGTTTGGAGGGAGCTGTTTTTT.

In its sample, this clonotype was seen many times. The genes are TRBV28 and TRBJ1-1; D unresolved. Trimming removed 2 bases at V and 0 bases at J, with 7 bases between. The germline V gene has CDR1 MDHEN and CDR2 SYDVKM. CDR3 length: 14 residues. CDR3 coding DNA: TGTGCCAGCAGTTTACGGGGTATGAACACTGAAGCTTTCTTT. Amino acids: CASSLRGMNTEAFF.

There are a few counts of this clonotype. The chain is built from TRBV6-2 or TRBV6-3 and TRBJ2-5; no clear D gene. CDR1 and CDR2 (germline): MNHEY, SVGEGT. Trimming cost V 11 bases and J 5 bases, with 15 bases left between them. CDR3 length equals 12 residues. Written as DNA, the CDR3 is TGTGCCGTGCAGGCCCCGTTCGAGACCCAGTACTTC. Translated, it gives CAVQAPFETQYF.

A few counts support this clonotype. The chain uses TRBV7-9 and TRBJ2-1; 8 bases fit TRBD1. The trim removed 6 bases at V and 3 bases at J, leaving 4 bases unmatched. The CDR3 sequence is 14 residues long. CDR1 SEHNR and CDR2 FQNEAQ come from the germline V gene (reference sequence). The CDR3 DNA sequence: TGTGCCAGCAGTGGGACAGGACTCTACAATGAGCAGTTCTTC. This encodes CASSGTGLYNEQFF.

The chain has TRBV11-2 and TRBJ2-5; D perhaps matches TRBD1 (5 bases). Germline-derived CDR1 and CDR2 are SGHAT and FQNNGV. V was shortened by 1 base and J by 6 bases, with 12 bases between the two germline ends. CDR3 size: 14 residues. In DNA, the CDR3 is TGTGCCAGCAGCTTAGCGGGCAGGGCTCAGACCCAGTACTTC. Translation gives CASSLAGRAQTQYF.

V and J are TRBV4-2 and TRBJ2-2; D remains ambiguous. This CDR3 has 14 residues. Trimming took off 0 bases at V and 7 bases at J, with 9 bases between the two ends. Looked up from germline, CDR1 is LGHNA and CDR2 is YNFKEQ. CDR3 nucleotides: TGTGCCAGCAGCCAAGATGCTAGTGTCGGGGAGCTGTTTTTT. Its protein is CASSQDASVGELFF.

This clonotype occurred once. This rearrangement joins TRBV2 to TRBJ1-6, with a weak D call TRBD1 (5 bases). Germline lookup yields CDR1 SNHLY and CDR2 FYNNEI. V lost 4 bases to trimming and J lost 3 bases, with 10 bases between them. This CDR3 has 15 amino acids. The CDR3 here is CASSGPTVYNSPLHF. Written as DNA, the CDR3 is TGTGCCAGCAGTGGTCCGACAGTCTATAATTCACCCCTCCACTTT.

Note on this clonotype: This clone may be a read error of a much larger clone one base away. This chain links TRBV5-1 with TRBJ1-1; D gene ambiguous. Germline-derived CDR1 and CDR2 are SGHRS and YFSETQ. The CDR3 runs to 14 residues. The CDR3 coding sequence is TGCGCCAGCAGATTCGAGGGCGGGAACACTGACGCTTTCTTT. It codes for CASRFEGGNTDAFF.

This clonotype was observed many times. The chain joins TRBV28 to TRBJ2-7; a possible D gene is TRBD1 (5 bases). Trimming removed 8 bases from V and 3 bases from J, with 17 bases in between. From germline, CDR1 is MDHEN and CDR2 SYDVKM. The CDR3 totals 14 residues. The chain's CDR3 is CASLAYTGVYEQYF. The CDR3 DNA is TGTGCCAGCTTGGCTTATACAGGAGTCTACGAGCAGTACTTC.

The chain recombines TRBV9 with TRBJ1-4, with TRBD1 identical over 8 bases. J lost 7 bases, V lost 4 bases, and 6 bases had no gene match. The CDR3 sequence is 14 residues long. Germline V CDR1 and CDR2: SGDLS, YYNGEE. The chain's CDR3 is CASSQGALGEKLFF. CDR3 nucleotide sequence: TGTGCCAGCAGCCAGGGGGCGCTTGGTGAAAAACTGTTTTTT.

Here the CDR3 DNA reads TGTGCCACCAGTGACCAGAGTACGGCCTACAATGAGCAGTTCTTC. Translated, it gives CATSDQSTAYNEQFF. J is TRBJ2-1 and V is TRBV24-1; D remains ambiguous. Germline V gene data show CDR1 as KGHDR and CDR2 as SFDVKD. The ends were cut back, 4 bases at V and 2 bases at J, with 11 bases in the middle. There are 15 residues in the CDR3.

This clonotype was seen many times. This chain connects TRBV5-1 to TRBJ1-2; 7 bases line up with TRBD1. There are 14 residues in the CDR3. The V segment lost 2 bases and the J segment 8 bases; nucleotides outside the gene matches: 9. CDR1 SGHRS and CDR2 YFSETQ come from the germline V gene. The CDR3 DNA is TGCGCCAGCAGCTTCCCGGACAGGCCGAGGGGCTACACCTTC. This translates into CASSFPDRPRGYTF. The variable domain in full, completed from reference TRBV5-1 and TRBJ1-2, reads KAGVTQTPRYLIKTRGQQVTLSCSPISGHRSVSWYQQTPGQGLQFLFEYFSETQRNKGNFPGRFSGRQFSNSRSEMNVSTLELGDSALYLCASSFPDRPRGYTFGSGTRLTVV.